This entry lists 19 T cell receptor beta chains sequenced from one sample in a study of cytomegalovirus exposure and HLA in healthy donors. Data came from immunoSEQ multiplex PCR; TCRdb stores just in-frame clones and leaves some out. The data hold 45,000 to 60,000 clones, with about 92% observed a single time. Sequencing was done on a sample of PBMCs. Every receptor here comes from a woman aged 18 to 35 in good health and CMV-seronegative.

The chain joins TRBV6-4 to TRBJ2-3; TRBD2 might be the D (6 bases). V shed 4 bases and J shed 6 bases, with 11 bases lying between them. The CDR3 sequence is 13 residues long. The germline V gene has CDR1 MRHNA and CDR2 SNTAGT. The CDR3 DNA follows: TGTGCCAGCAGTGCAAGGGAGGTGGATACGCAGTATTTT. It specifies CASSAREVDTQYF.

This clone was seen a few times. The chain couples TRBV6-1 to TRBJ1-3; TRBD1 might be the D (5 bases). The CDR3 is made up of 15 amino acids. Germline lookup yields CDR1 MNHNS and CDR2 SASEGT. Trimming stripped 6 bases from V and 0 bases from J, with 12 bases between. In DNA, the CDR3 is TGTGCCAGCAGCTCGAGACAGTTCTCTGGAAACACCATATATTTT. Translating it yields CASSSRQFSGNTIYF.

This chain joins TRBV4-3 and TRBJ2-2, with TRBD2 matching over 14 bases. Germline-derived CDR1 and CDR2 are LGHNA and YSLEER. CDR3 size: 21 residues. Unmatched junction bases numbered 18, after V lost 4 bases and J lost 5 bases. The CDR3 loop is CASSRFGLAGGRLWETGELFF. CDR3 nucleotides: TGCGCCAGCAGCCGGTTCGGACTAGCGGGAGGCCGGTTGTGGGAAACCGGGGAGCTGTTTTTT.

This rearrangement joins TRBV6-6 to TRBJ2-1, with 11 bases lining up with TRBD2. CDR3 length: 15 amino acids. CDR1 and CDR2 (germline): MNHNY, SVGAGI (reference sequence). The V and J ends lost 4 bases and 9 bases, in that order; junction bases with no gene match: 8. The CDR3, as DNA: TGTGCCAGCAGTTCGTATAGCGGGGGGGCGCGTGAGCAGTTCTTC. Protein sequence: CASSSYSGGAREQFF.

In nucleotides, the CDR3 is TGTGCCAGCAGTGTCTCGGGGACAGGGAGCCATGGCTACACCTTC. It encodes CASSVSGTGSHGYTF. The chain employs TRBV6-1 and TRBJ1-2; the match to TRBD1 covers 9 bases. The V gene end was trimmed by 4 bases and the J gene end by 6 bases; junction bases not matched to a gene: 9. Germline V gene data show CDR1 as MNHNS and CDR2 as SASEGT. The CDR3 contains 15 residues.

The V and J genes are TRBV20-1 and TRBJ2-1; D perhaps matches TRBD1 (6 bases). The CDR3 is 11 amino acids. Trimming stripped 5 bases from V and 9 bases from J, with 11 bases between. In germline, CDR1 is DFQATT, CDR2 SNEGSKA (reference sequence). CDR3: CSALGHGEQFF. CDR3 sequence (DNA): TGCAGTGCTCTGGGACATGGTGAGCAGTTCTTC.

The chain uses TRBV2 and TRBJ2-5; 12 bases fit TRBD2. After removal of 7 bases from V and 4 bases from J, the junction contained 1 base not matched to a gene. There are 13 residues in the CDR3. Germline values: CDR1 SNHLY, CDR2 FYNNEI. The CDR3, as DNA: TGTGCCAGCAAGACTAGCGGGGGAGAGACCCAGTACTTC. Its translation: CASKTSGGETQYF.

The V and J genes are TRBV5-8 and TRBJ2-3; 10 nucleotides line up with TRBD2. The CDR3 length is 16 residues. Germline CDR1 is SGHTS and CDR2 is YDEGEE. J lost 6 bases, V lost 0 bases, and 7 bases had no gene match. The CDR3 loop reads CASSLGLAGESDTQYF. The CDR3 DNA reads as TGTGCCAGCAGCTTGGGGCTAGCGGGAGAGTCGGATACGCAGTATTTT.

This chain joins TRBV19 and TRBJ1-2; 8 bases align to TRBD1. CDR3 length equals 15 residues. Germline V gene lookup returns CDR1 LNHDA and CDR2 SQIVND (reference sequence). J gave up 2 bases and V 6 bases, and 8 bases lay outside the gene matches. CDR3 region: CASSPTGTGNYGYTF. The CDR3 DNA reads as TGTGCCAGTAGCCCGACCGGGACAGGAAACTATGGCTACACCTTC.

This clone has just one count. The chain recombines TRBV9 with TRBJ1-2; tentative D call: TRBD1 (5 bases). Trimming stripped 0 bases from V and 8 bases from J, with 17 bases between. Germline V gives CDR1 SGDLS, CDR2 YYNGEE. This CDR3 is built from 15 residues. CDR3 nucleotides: TGTGCCAGCAGCGTAGTAAGAAAGGGGAGGTACGGCTACACCTTC. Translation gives CASSVVRKGRYGYTF. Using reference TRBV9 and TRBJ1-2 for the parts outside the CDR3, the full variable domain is DSGVTQTPKHLITATGQRVTLRCSPRSGDLSVYWYQQSLDQGLQFLIQYYNGEERAKGNILERFSAQQFPDLHSELNLSSLELGDSALYFCASSVVRKGRYGYTFGSGTRLTVV.

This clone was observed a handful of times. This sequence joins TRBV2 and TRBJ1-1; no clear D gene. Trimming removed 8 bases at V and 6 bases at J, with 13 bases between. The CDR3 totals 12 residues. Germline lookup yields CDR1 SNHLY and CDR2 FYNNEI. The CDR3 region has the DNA TGTGCCAGCCAACAGAATGTTGCTGAAGCTTTCTTT. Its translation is CASQQNVAEAFF.

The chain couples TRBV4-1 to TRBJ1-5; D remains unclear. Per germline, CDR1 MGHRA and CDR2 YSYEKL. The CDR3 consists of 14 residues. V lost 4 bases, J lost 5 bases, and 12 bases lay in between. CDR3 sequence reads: CASSLNEGYQPQHF. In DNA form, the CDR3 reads TGCGCCAGCAGCCTCAACGAGGGCTATCAGCCCCAGCATTTT.

The CDR3 coding sequence is TGTGCCAGCAGCTCCACCACTGCAACTAATGAAAAACTGTTTTTT. Translated: CASSSTTATNEKLFF. This sequence joins TRBV5-4 and TRBJ1-4; the D is unclear. Germline V lookup: CDR1 SGHNT, CDR2 YYREEE (reference sequence). V lost 3 bases to trimming and J lost 0 bases, with 9 bases between them. There are 15 residues in the CDR3.

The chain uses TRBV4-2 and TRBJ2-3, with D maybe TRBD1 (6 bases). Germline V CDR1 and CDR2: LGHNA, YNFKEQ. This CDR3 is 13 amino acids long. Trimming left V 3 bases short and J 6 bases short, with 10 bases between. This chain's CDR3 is CASSHNRVDTQYF. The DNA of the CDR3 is TGTGCCAGCAGCCACAACAGGGTGGATACGCAGTATTTT.

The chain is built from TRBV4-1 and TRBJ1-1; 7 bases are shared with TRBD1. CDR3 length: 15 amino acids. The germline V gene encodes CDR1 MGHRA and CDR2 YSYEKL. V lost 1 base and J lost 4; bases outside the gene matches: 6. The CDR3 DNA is TGCGCCAGCAGCCAAGGGGACAGAGATAGCACTGAAGCTTTCTTT. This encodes CASSQGDRDSTEAFF.

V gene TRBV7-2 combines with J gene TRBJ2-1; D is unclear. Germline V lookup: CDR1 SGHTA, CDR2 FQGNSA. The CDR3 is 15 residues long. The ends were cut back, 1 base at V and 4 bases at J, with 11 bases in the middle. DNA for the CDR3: TGTGCCAGCAGCTTAGTGGCTGACTTTTACAATGAGCAGTTCTTC. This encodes CASSLVADFYNEQFF.

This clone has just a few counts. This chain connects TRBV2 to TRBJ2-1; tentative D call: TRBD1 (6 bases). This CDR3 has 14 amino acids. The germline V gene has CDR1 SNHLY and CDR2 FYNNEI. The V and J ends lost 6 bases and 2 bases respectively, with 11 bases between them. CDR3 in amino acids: CASRWQGTYNEQFF. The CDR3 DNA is TGTGCCAGCAGGTGGCAGGGGACCTACAATGAGCAGTTCTTC.

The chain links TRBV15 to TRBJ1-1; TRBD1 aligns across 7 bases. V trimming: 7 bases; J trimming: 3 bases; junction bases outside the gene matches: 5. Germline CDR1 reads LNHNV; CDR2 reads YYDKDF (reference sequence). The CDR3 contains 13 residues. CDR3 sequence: CATTQGIDTEAFF. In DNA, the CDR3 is TGTGCCACCACACAGGGGATCGACACTGAAGCTTTCTTT.

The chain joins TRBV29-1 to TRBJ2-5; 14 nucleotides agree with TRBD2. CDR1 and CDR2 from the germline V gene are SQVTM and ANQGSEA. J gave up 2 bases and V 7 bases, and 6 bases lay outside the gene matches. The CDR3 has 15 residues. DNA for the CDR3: TGCAGCGCTGGGACTAGCGGGGGCGTACAAGAGACCCAGTACTTC. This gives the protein CSAGTSGGVQETQYF.